This TCR beta chain emerged from a study of PD-1 blockade in classical Hodgkin lymphoma (dated by TCRdb to 2020 to 2021). The study in broad terms: To define a peripheral blood immune signature of response to PD-1 blockade in classical Hodgkin lymphoma, the study combined TCR beta sequencing with CyTOF. What the authors observed across the whole study: Baseline TCR diversity was reported to be lower in newly diagnosed patients than in healthy donors and to be lower still in relapsed/refractory patients. The study covered only a single clinical trial cohort, and the causes of the repertoire differences, possibly disease activity or prior therapy, were still not defined.

This specimen's time point label, interpreted: newly diagnosed, previously untreated cHL patient sample. As a comparison group for the relapsed/refractory trial patients, PBMCs were sequenced from patients with newly diagnosed, previously untreated classical Hodgkin lymphoma. Peripheral blood was collected in 8 mL Vacutainer Cell Preparation Tubes, from which PBMCs were isolated by centrifugation and then cryopreserved. Genomic DNA was isolated using the Qiagen DNeasy kit from unsorted PBMCs as well as from negatively selected CD4+ and CD8+ fractions. TCR beta CDR3 regions were subjected to amplification by immunoSEQ multiplex PCR with primers that anneal to V and J segments. Amplification bias was minimized using a synthetic immune receptor repertoire, and residual bias was removed computationally after sequencing. Regarding the original processing steps: Repertoire diversity was quantified as the Shannon entropy index using custom Python scripts. The unsorted, CD4+ and CD8+ repertoires were each analyzed separately, with the exception of combined analyses, where CD4+ and CD8+ sequences were merged in silico. The table comes from immuneACCESS by way of TCRdb, which keeps in-frame sequences with V and J called. Part of the clones is missing from these tables; in studies checked, under half for an unresolved V gene and the rest for unknown reasons. That table supplies the V and J calls and clone size; D and trimming were determined from the DNA. Recorded for this sample are approximately 17,000 clones; approximately 90% of them occurred a single time. About 7% of the sample comes from the top ten.

To note about this clone: No cognate antigen has been identified for it. No qualities accompany the bases; no much larger clone lies one base away.

The sample was peripheral blood mononuclear cells (PBMCs). The TCR was taken from a human donor with classical Hodgkin lymphoma.

The base sequence is TGTGCCAGCAGCTTAGGGGCGGATCAGCCCCAGCATTTT. The translation is CASSLGADQPQHF. The chain is assembled from TRBV11-2 and TRBJ1-5; the D gene is unclear. CDR1 is given as SGHAT and CDR2 as FQNNGV, both from the germline V gene. V is shortened by 1 base, J by 5 bases, and the region joining them spans 6 bases. The CDR3 covers 13 residues, taking in both the cysteine and the phenylalanine. The entry retains the CDR3 DNA only, 39 bases that are in frame from base 1.